A selection of T cell receptor beta chains follows, all from one sample in a study of regulatory T cells in long-lasting Graves disease. From the multiplex PCR reads, TCRdb called clonotypes with MiXCR, one entry per CDR3 protein. The data contain around 250,000 distinct CDR3 sequences, roughly a fifth of them singletons. Sequences were derived from peripheral blood mononuclear cells (PBMCs), sampled at new diagnosis, from a patient treated with antithyroid drugs. All receptors derive from a female donor with Graves disease. CDR3s include the opening cysteine and the closing phenylalanine or tryptophan. The order of the fields is J gene, clone size, V gene, D gene, CDR3 DNA, CDR3 protein. D genes are given only for firm matches. Size is stated for part of the rows, as once, few or many counts, or as a class when the clone is expanded.

J gene: TRBJ2-4; clone size: many; V gene: TRBV3-1; D gene: .; CDR3 DNA: TGTGCCAGCAGCCCGGGAGGACAGGGACGTCGAGCCAAAAACATTCAGTACTTC; CDR3 protein: CASSPGGQGRRAKNIQYF
J gene: TRBJ2-5; clone size: many; V gene: TRBV7-2; D gene: .; CDR3 DNA: TGTGCCAGCACGTGGACACCTTTGGAGACCCAGTACTTC; CDR3 protein: CASTWTPLETQYF
J gene: TRBJ1-5; clone size: .; V gene: TRBV11-2; D gene: TRBD1; CDR3 DNA: TGTGCCAGCAGGTCCGGGACAGGGGGTAGCAATCAGCCCCAGCATTTT; CDR3 protein: CASRSGTGGSNQPQHF
J gene: TRBJ1-1; clone size: many; V gene: TRBV30; D gene: .; CDR3 DNA: TGTGCCTGGAGCAAGACAGCTAACACTGAAGCTTTCTTT; CDR3 protein: CAWSKTANTEAFF
J gene: TRBJ1-2; clone size: few; V gene: TRBV14; D gene: .; CDR3 DNA: TGTGCCAGCAGCCAAAAATGGGGTAATAACTATGGCTACACCTTC; CDR3 protein: CASSQKWGNNYGYTF
J gene: TRBJ1-4; clone size: .; V gene: TRBV28; D gene: .; CDR3 DNA: TGTGCCAGCACCGGAATGAGGGGGGGCCAAGATGAAAAACTGTTTTTT; CDR3 protein: CASTGMRGGQDEKLFF
J gene: TRBJ2-3; clone size: many; V gene: TRBV12-3/TRBV12-4; D gene: .; CDR3 DNA: TGTGCCAGCAGTTTAGGGACACTTGATACGCAGTATTTT; CDR3 protein: CASSLGTLDTQYF
J gene: TRBJ2-7; clone size: many; V gene: TRBV3-1; D gene: TRBD1; CDR3 DNA: TGTGCCAGCAGCACTTCACACAGGGGGCGCCACGAGCAGTACTTC; CDR3 protein: CASSTSHRGRHEQYF
J gene: TRBJ2-3; clone size: .; V gene: TRBV14; D gene: TRBD1; CDR3 DNA: TGTGCCAGCAGGGGACAGGGGACAGATACGCAGTATTTT; CDR3 protein: CASRGQGTDTQYF
J gene: TRBJ1-2; clone size: many; V gene: TRBV3-1; D gene: .; CDR3 DNA: TGTGCCAGCAGCCAGGGGAGGACAGCGAGGGGTGGCTACACCTTC; CDR3 protein: CASSQGRTARGGYTF
J gene: TRBJ2-7; clone size: many; V gene: TRBV28; D gene: TRBD2; CDR3 DNA: TGTGCCAGCAGTGAAGCGGGGGGATTTGCCTACGAGCAGTACTTC; CDR3 protein: CASSEAGGFAYEQYF
J gene: TRBJ1-3; clone size: .; V gene: TRBV7-2; D gene: .; CDR3 DNA: TGTGCCAGCAGCTCCCCGGGTTTCCTGGAGGGAAACACCATATATTTT; CDR3 protein: CASSSPGFLEGNTIYF
J gene: TRBJ1-2; clone size: many; V gene: TRBV6-1; D gene: .; CDR3 DNA: TGTGCCAGCAGTAGGGTTTTGGCTAACTATGGCTACACCTTC; CDR3 protein: CASSRVLANYGYTF
J gene: TRBJ2-5; clone size: many; V gene: TRBV10-3; D gene: .; CDR3 DNA: TGTGCCATCAGTGACAGCACTACCAGGGGAGAGACCCAGTACTTC; CDR3 protein: CAISDSTTRGETQYF
J gene: TRBJ2-3; clone size: .; V gene: TRBV5-1; D gene: .; CDR3 DNA: TGCGCCAGCAGCCAAGAACAGGAGGCGACAGATACGCAGTATTTT; CDR3 protein: CASSQEQEATDTQYF
J gene: TRBJ2-5; clone size: many; V gene: TRBV5-1; D gene: .; CDR3 DNA: TGCGCCAGCAGCTTCCGGGTCCCCGAGGAGACCCAGTACTTC; CDR3 protein: CASSFRVPEETQYF
J gene: TRBJ2-5; clone size: many; V gene: TRBV5-1; D gene: TRBD2; CDR3 DNA: TGCGCCAGCAGCTCGGCGGGAGCAGGAGAGACCCAGTACTTC; CDR3 protein: CASSSAGAGETQYF
J gene: TRBJ2-3; clone size: many; V gene: TRBV2; D gene: .; CDR3 DNA: TGTGCCAGCACTCTGGACGGCTCAGGCCCCAGGGATACGCAGTATTTT; CDR3 protein: CASTLDGSGPRDTQYF
J gene: TRBJ2-7; clone size: many; V gene: TRBV12-3/TRBV12-4; D gene: .; CDR3 DNA: TGTGCCAGCAGTTTTAACAGCGGAGTTGGGGAGCAGTACTTC; CDR3 protein: CASSFNSGVGEQYF
J gene: TRBJ2-1; clone size: large; V gene: TRBV6-9; D gene: TRBD2; CDR3 DNA: TGTGCCAGCAGTTCACTTCTAGCGGCCTCCTACAATGAGCAGTTCTTC; CDR3 protein: CASSSLLAASYNEQFF
J gene: TRBJ2-7; clone size: many; V gene: TRBV20-1; D gene: TRBD1; CDR3 DNA: TGCAGTGCTATGTGGGACAGGGCCTCCTACGAGCAGTACTTC; CDR3 protein: CSAMWDRASYEQYF
J gene: TRBJ1-2; clone size: many; V gene: TRBV20-1; D gene: .; CDR3 DNA: TGCAGTGGATACAGGGTAATGGATGGCTACACCTTC; CDR3 protein: CSGYRVMDGYTF
J gene: TRBJ2-7; clone size: many; V gene: TRBV12-3/TRBV12-4; D gene: .; CDR3 DNA: TGTGCCAGCAGTTTAGGGGCGTTAGCGGATGCCTACGAGCAGTACTTC; CDR3 protein: CASSLGALADAYEQYF
J gene: TRBJ2-2; clone size: few; V gene: TRBV30; D gene: TRBD2; CDR3 DNA: TGTGCCTGGAGTCCTGTATTTTCCGGGAGGGCCACCGGGGAGCTGTTTTTT; CDR3 protein: CAWSPVFSGRATGELFF
J gene: TRBJ2-5; clone size: .; V gene: TRBV6-1; D gene: TRBD1; CDR3 DNA: TGTGCCAGCACCCTCCGGGACAGACAAGAGACCCAGTACTTC; CDR3 protein: CASTLRDRQETQYF
J gene: TRBJ2-7; clone size: many; V gene: TRBV3-1; D gene: .; CDR3 DNA: TGTGCCAGCAGCCAAGAATGGCAGGGGTACGAGCAGTACTTC; CDR3 protein: CASSQEWQGYEQYF
J gene: TRBJ2-6; clone size: many; V gene: TRBV6-1; D gene: .; CDR3 DNA: TGTGCCAGCAGTGATCGTAGGACGGGCTCTGGGGCCAACGTCCTGACTTTC; CDR3 protein: CASSDRRTGSGANVLTF
J gene: TRBJ2-2; clone size: many; V gene: TRBV5-1; D gene: TRBD1; CDR3 DNA: TGCGCCAGCAGCTTGGGGCCCCAACAGACAGGGGATCACACCGGGGAGCTGTTTTTT; CDR3 protein: CASSLGPQQTGDHTGELFF